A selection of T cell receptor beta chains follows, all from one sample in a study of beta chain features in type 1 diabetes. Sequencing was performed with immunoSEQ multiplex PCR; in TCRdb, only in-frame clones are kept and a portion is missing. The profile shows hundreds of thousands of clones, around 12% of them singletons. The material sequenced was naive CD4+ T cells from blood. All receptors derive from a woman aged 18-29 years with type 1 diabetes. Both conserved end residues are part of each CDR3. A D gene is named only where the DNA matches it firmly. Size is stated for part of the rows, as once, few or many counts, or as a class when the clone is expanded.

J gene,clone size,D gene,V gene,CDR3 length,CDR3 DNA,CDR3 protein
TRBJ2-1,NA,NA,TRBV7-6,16,TGTGCCAGCAGTCCCGGCCCGGGGACAACCTACAATGAGCAGTTCTTC,CASSPGPGTTYNEQFF
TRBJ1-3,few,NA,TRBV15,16,TGTGCCACCAGCAGACGTACGACAGCTGCTGGAAACACCATATATTTT,CATSRRTTAAGNTIYF
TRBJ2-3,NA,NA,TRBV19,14,TGTGCCAGTAGTATATCGTCACGTCGGGATACGCAGTATTTT,CASSISSRRDTQYF
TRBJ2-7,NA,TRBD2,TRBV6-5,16,TGTGCCAGCAGTTACTCGACTCGCGGGGGGGGGAACGAGCAGTACTTC,CASSYSTRGGGNEQYF
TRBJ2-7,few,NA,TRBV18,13,TGTGCCAGCTCACGGCCCAACACCGCCGAGCAGTACTTC,CASSRPNTAEQYF
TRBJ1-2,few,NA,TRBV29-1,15,TGCAGCGTTGAAGGGGGCGGGGGGGTGAGCTATGGCTACACCTTC,CSVEGGGGVSYGYTF
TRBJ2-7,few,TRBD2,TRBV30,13,TGTGCCTGTACTGAAGCGGGAGCCGACGAGCAGTACTTC,CACTEAGADEQYF
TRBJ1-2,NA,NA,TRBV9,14,TGTGCCAGCAGCGTAGAGGCAGGGCCCTATGGCTACACCTTC,CASSVEAGPYGYTF
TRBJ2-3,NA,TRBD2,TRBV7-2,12,TGTGCCAGCAGCCCCCGGGGGGGTACGCAGTATTTT,CASSPRGGTQYF
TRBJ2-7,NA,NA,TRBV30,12,TGTGCCTGGAGTACTCACAGGGGAGGGCAGTACTTC,CAWSTHRGGQYF
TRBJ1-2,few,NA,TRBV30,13,TGTGCCTGGATTCATCAGGGTCACTATGGCTACACCTTC,CAWIHQGHYGYTF
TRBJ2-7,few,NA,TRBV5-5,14,TGTGCCAGCAGCTTGGAGTTCAGGACCTACGAGCAGTACTTC,CASSLEFRTYEQYF
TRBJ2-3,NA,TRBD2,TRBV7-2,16,TGTGCCAGCAGCTTAGTAGCGGGGACCCGAGGAGCTACGCAGTATTTT,CASSLVAGTRGATQYF
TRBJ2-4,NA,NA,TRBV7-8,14,TGTGCCAGCAGCTTATACGAGGTTACCCCCATTCAGTACTTC,CASSLYEVTPIQYF
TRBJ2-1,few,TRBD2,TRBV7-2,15,TGTGCCAGCAGCTTAGTGGCGGGAGCCGGCGATGAGCAGTTCTTC,CASSLVAGAGDEQFF
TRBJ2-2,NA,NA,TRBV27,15,TGTGCCAGCAGTTTAAGTTTCGGGAACACCGGGGAGCTGTTTTTT,CASSLSFGNTGELFF
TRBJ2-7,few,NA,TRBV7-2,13,TGTGCCAGCAGCGGCGGGGCCGGGTACGAGCAGTACTTC,CASSGGAGYEQYF
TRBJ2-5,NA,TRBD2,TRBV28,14,TGTGCCAGCAGATTCCTAGCGGGAGGGGAGACCCAGTACTTC,CASRFLAGGETQYF